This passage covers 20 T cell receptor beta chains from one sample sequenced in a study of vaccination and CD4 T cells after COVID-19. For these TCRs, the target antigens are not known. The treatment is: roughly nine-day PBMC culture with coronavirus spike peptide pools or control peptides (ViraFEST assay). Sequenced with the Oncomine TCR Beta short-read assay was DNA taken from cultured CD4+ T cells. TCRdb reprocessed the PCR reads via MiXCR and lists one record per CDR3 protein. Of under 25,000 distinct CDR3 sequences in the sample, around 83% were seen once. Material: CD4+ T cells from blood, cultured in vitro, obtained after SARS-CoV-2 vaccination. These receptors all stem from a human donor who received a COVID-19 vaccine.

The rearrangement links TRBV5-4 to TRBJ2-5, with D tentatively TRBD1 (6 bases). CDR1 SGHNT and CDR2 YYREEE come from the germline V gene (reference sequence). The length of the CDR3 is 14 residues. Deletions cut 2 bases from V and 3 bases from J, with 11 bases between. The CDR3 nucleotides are TGTGCCAGCAGCTTATTCCGGACAGAAGAGACCCAGTACTTC. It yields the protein CASSLFRTEETQYF.

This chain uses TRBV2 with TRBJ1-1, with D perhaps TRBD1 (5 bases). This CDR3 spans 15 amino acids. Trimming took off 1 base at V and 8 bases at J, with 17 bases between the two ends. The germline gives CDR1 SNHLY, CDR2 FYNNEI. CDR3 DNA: TGTGCCAGCAGTGAAGTTCGGGAGGGGATGACCGAAGCTTTCTTT. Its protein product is CASSEVREGMTEAFF.

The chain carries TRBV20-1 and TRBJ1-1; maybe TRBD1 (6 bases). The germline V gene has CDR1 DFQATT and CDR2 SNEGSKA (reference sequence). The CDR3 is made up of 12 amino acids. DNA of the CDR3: TGCAGGGTGGGGGCGCAGGGCGCTGAAGCTTTCTTT. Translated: CRVGAQGAEAFF.

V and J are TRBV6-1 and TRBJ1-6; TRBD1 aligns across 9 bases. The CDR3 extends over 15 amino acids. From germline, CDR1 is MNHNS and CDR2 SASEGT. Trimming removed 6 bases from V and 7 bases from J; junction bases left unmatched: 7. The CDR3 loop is CASSRQGGLNSPLHF. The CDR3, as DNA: TGTGCCAGCAGCAGACAGGGGGGATTAAATTCACCCCTCCACTTT.

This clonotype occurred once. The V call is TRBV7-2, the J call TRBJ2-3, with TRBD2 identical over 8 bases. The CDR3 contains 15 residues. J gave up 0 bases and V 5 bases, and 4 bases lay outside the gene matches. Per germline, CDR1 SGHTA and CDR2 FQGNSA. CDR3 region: CASSTGGPSTDTQYF. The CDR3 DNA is TGTGCCAGCAGCACGGGGGGGCCTAGCACAGATACGCAGTATTTT.

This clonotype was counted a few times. The CDR3 region has the DNA TGTGCCAGTACGAAAAATAGCAATCAGCCCCAGCATTTT. Its protein product is CASTKNSNQPQHF. V and J are TRBV19 and TRBJ1-5; the D is unclear. Trimming cost V 7 bases and J 0 bases, with 7 bases left between them. The length of the CDR3 is 13 residues. The germline V gene encodes CDR1 LNHDA and CDR2 SQIVND (reference sequence).

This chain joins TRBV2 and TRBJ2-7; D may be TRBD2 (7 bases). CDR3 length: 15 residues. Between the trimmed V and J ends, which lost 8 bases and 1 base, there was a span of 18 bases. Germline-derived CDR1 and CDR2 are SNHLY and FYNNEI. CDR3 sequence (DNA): TGTGCCAGCGCGGTTTCGGGGGGCGCTTCCTACGAGCAGTACTTC. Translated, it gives CASAVSGGASYEQYF.

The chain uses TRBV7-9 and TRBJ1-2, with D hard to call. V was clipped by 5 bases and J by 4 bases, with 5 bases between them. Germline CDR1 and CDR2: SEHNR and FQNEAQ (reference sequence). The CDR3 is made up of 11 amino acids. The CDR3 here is CASSLSYGYTF. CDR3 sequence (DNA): TGTGCCAGCAGCCTTTCCTATGGCTACACCTTC.

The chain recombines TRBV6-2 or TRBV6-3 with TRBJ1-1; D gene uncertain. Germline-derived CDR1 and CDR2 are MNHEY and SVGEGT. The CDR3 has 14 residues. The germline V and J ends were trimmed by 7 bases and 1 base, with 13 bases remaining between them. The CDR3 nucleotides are TGTGCCAGCACGCCGACCAAAAGGAACACTGAAGCTTTCTTT. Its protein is CASTPTKRNTEAFF.

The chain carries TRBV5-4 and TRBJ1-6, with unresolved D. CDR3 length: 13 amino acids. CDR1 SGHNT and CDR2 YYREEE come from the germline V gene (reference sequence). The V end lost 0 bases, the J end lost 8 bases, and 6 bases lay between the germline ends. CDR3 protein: CASSLVGHSPLHF. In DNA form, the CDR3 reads TGTGCCAGCAGCTTGGTCGGGCATTCACCCCTCCACTTT.

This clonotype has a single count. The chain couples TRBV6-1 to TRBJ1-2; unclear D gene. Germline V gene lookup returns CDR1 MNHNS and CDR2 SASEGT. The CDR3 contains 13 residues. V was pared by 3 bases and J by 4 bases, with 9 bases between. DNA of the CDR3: TGTGCCAGCAGTGAGGGCTTAGGCTATGGCTACACCTTC. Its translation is CASSEGLGYGYTF.

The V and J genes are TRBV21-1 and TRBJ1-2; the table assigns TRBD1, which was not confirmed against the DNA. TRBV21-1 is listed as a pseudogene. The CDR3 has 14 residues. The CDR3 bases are TGTGCCAGCAGCATTAAACAGGGGGCAAGTGGCTACACCTTC. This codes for CASSIKQGASGYTF.

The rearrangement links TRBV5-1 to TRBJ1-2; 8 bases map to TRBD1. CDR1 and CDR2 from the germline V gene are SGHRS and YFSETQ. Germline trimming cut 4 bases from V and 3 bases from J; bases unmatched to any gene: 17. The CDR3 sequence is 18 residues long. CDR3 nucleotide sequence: TGCGCCAGCAGCGCCTCGGGTCCCGGGACAGGAGGGGACTATGGCTACACCTTC. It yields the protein CASSASGPGTGGDYGYTF.

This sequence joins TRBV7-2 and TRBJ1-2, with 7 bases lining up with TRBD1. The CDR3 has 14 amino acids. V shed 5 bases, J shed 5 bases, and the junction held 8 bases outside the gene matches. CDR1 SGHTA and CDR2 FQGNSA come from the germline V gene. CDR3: CASSLRGDSYGYTF. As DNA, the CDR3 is TGTGCCAGCAGCCTCAGGGGGGACTCATATGGCTACACCTTC.

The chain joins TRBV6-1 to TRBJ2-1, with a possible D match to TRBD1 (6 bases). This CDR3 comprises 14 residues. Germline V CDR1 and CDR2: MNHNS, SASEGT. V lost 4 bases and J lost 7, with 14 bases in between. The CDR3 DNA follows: TGTGCCAGCAGTGTCCGCAGGGGTCCGAATGAGCAGTTCTTC. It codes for CASSVRRGPNEQFF.

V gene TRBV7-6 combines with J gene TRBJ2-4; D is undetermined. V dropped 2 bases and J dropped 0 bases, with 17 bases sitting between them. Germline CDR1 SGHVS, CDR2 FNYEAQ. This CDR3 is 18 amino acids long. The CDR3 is CASSLTGATGLAKNIQYF. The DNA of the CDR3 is TGTGCCAGCAGCTTAACGGGTGCTACCGGTTTAGCCAAAAACATTCAGTACTTC.

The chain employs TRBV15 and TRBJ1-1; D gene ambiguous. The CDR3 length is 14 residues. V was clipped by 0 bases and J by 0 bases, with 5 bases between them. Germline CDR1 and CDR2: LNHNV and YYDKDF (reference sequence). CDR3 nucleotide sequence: TGTGCCACCAGCAGAGATCACATGAACACTGAAGCTTTCTTT. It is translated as CATSRDHMNTEAFF.

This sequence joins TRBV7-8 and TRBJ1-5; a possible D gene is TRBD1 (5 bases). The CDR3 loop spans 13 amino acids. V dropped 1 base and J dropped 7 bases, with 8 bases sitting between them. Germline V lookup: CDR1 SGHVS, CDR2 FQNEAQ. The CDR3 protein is CASSLDRDQPQHF. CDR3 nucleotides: TGTGCCAGCAGCTTAGATAGGGACCAGCCCCAGCATTTT.

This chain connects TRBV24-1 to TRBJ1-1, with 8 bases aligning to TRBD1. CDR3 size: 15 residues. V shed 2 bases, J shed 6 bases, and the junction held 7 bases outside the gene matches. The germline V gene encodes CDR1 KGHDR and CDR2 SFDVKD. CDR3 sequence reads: CATSDYRGFVAEAFF. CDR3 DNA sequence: TGTGCCACCAGTGATTACAGGGGGTTCGTAGCTGAAGCTTTCTTT.

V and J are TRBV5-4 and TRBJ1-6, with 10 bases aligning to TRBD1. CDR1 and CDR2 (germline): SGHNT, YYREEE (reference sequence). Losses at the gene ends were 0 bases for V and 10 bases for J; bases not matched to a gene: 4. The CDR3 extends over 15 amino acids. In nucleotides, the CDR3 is TGTGCCAGCAGCTTGGAGGGACAGGGGATATCACCCCTCCACTTT. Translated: CASSLEGQGISPLHF. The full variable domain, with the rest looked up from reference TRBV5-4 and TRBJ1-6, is ETGVTQSPTHLIKTRGQQVTLRCSSQSGHNTVSWYQQALGQGPQFIFQYYREEENGRGNFPPRFSGLQFPNYSSELNVNALELDDSALYLCASSLEGQGISPLHFGNGTRLTVT.